This TCR beta chain appears in the sequencing data of a study of CD4+ T cells in melanoma. J gave up 2 bases and V 6 bases, and 4 bases lay outside the gene matches. The germline V gene encodes CDR1 MDHEN and CDR2 SYDVKM. The CDR3 covers 13 residues. Generated by immunoSEQ multiplex PCR, the TCRdb table keeps only in-frame clones and is missing some. The table lists about 6,600 clones, about 70% of them singletons. With respect to this clone: Its antigen is undetermined.

Study-level points and caveats: Diverse differentiation states were reported for melanoma neoantigen-specific CD4+ T cells.

The source material was cells from a culture (not recorded whether cultured in vitro). The chain employs TRBV28 and TRBJ2-7; 7 bases map to TRBD2. This TCR derives from a human donor with melanoma. CDR3 loop: CASRPGRAYEQYF. CDR3 nucleotide sequence: TGTGCCAGCAGACCAGGGAGGGCCTACGAGCAGTACTTC.